This T cell receptor beta chain was profiled in a study of cytomegalovirus exposure and HLA in healthy donors. Across the study: Findings of an earlier analysis included some 120 million unique TCR beta sequences from 200 million or so T cells.

Study-wide results and limits: What TCR beta sequences reportedly achieved was accurate prediction of HLA-A and HLA-B alleles in most subjects. As a later analysis showed, several of the most significant clusters appeared to be linked to common viral pathogens.

This clone has just a few counts. Its target is not known. The germline CDR1 and CDR2 sequences are SGHRS and YFSETQ. The length of the CDR3 is 16 residues. V trimming: 3 bases; J trimming: 10 bases; junction bases outside the gene matches: 15. Researchers ran the PCR with 60 Vbeta and 13 Jbeta primers. TCRdb's table, derived via immunoSEQ multiplex PCR, lists solely in-frame clones and lacks some. The table has approximately 150,000 clones, 68% seen once; the top ten hold approximately 1.3%. The receptor was derived from a man between 45 and 60 years old in good health and CMV-seronegative. The genes are TRBV5-1 and TRBJ2-3; the match to TRBD1 covers 9 bases. The sequenced sample was PBMCs. The CDR3 region has the DNA TGCGCCAGCAGCTCAGGGGACAGGGTGGGTCTCTCGGCGCAGTATTTT. This encodes CASSSGDRVGLSAQYF.